The 27 T cell receptor beta chains presented below share a single source sample, sequenced in a study of CD8 T cells in Susac syndrome. A quantity of about 0.5 to 1 ug RNA underwent reverse transcription using random hexamers. TCRdb re-called the immunoSEQ multiplex PCR reads through MiXCR, storing one row per CDR3 protein. The table records about 210,000 distinct CDR3 sequences, roughly 94% of them present only once. The sample taken for sequencing was CD4+ T cells from PBMCs. All receptors derive from a human donor in good health.

The chain has TRBV15 and TRBJ2-5, with D maybe TRBD2 (6 bases). Germline V lookup: CDR1 LNHNV, CDR2 YYDKDF (reference sequence). CDR3 length: 14 residues. The germline V and J ends were trimmed by 2 bases and 5 bases, with 12 bases remaining between them. The CDR3 sequence: CATSRMTSGETQYF. In DNA form, the CDR3 reads TGTGCCACCAGCAGAATGACTAGTGGGGAGACCCAGTACTTC.

The chain carries TRBV7-9 and TRBJ2-1; TRBD2 agrees at 11 bases. Germline CDR1 and CDR2: SEHNR and FQNEAQ (reference sequence). The CDR3 consists of 16 residues. V gave up 3 bases and J gave up 4 bases; unmatched junction bases: 5. This CDR3 is CASSFQLAGAYNEQFF. CDR3 sequence (DNA): TGTGCCAGCAGCTTTCAACTAGCGGGAGCATACAATGAGCAGTTCTTC.

The V call is TRBV7-3, the J call TRBJ2-6; tentative D call: TRBD1 (5 bases). The V gene lost 2 bases and the J gene lost 2 bases, with 7 bases spanning the gap. CDR1 and CDR2 (germline): SGHTA, FQGTGA. The CDR3 runs 15 residues. CDR3 DNA sequence: TGTGCCAGCAGCTTAGGACAACCTGGGGCCAACGTCCTGACTTTC. Amino acid sequence: CASSLGQPGANVLTF.

This chain links TRBV7-2 with TRBJ2-1; TRBD2 matches at 9 bases. Germline CDR1 and CDR2: SGHTA and FQGNSA. The CDR3 loop spans 16 amino acids. Unmatched junction bases numbered 6, after V lost 2 bases and J lost 4 bases. The CDR3 spells CASSLLAGLDYNEQFF. The CDR3 DNA follows: TGTGCCAGCAGCTTACTAGCGGGACTAGATTACAATGAGCAGTTCTTC.

This chain links TRBV7-2 with TRBJ1-5, with D maybe TRBD1 (6 bases). The CDR3 loop spans 13 amino acids. Trimming removed 4 bases from V and 9 bases from J, with 13 bases in between. Looked up from germline, CDR1 is SGHTA and CDR2 is FQGNSA. This chain's CDR3 is CASSWDNPAPQHF. CDR3 sequence (DNA): TGTGCCAGCAGCTGGGACAACCCAGCGCCCCAGCATTTT.

The V call is TRBV20-1, the J call TRBJ2-2; D unresolved. The CDR3 spans 13 residues. Between the trimmed V and J ends, which lost 3 bases and 0 bases, there was a span of 5 bases. CDR1 is DFQATT and CDR2 is SNEGSKA in the germline V gene (reference sequence). The CDR3 DNA reads as TGCAGTGCTAGGTCGGCGAACACCGGGGAGCTGTTTTTT. Encoded protein: CSARSANTGELFF.

The chain carries TRBV6-1 and TRBJ2-2, with 9 positions matching TRBD2. Germline trimming cut 8 bases from V and 0 bases from J; bases unmatched to any gene: 7. The V gene's germline CDR1 is MNHNS and CDR2 SASEGT. This CDR3 is built from 16 residues. The CDR3 here is CASRQTSGTNTGELFF. The DNA of the CDR3 is TGTGCCAGCCGACAGACTAGCGGCACGAACACCGGGGAGCTGTTTTTT.

The rearrangement links TRBV20-1 to TRBJ1-5; no clear D. CDR3 length: 12 amino acids. Germline values: CDR1 DFQATT, CDR2 SNEGSKA (reference sequence). V was clipped by 6 bases and J by 2 bases, with 8 bases between them. CDR3 in amino acids: CSAGSGNQPQHF. The CDR3 DNA reads as TGCAGTGCGGGGTCGGGCAATCAGCCCCAGCATTTT.

The chain links TRBV10-3 to TRBJ2-7, with TRBD2 as a possible D gene (6 bases). Germline V gene sequence: CDR1 ENHRY, CDR2 SYGVKD. The germline V and J ends were trimmed by 4 bases and 7 bases, with 11 bases remaining between them. The CDR3 covers 12 residues. This CDR3 is CAISGLAGEQYV. The CDR3 DNA follows: TGTGCCATCAGTGGCTTGGCGGGAGAGCAGTACGTC.

V gene TRBV30 combines with J gene TRBJ2-3, with 9 bases matching TRBD1. The CDR3 loop spans 15 amino acids. J gave up 2 bases and V 2 bases, and 5 bases lay outside the gene matches. Germline V lookup: CDR1 GTSNPN, CDR2 SVGIG (reference sequence). CDR3 in DNA: TGTGCCTGGAGTCGGGACAGGGACCCCACAGATACGCAGTATTTT. Its protein product is CAWSRDRDPTDTQYF.

The rearrangement uses TRBV10-3 and TRBJ2-7; D possibly uses TRBD1 or TRBD2 (5 bases each). The CDR3 length is 12 residues. V was shortened by 5 bases and J by 5 bases, with 10 bases between the two germline ends. Per the germline V gene, CDR1 is ENHRY and CDR2 is SYGVKD. The CDR3 DNA reads TGTGCCATCAGTCGGGGCCGGGACGAGCAGTACGTC. It encodes CAISRGRDEQYV.

The chain recombines TRBV27 with TRBJ2-7; D call uncertain. The CDR3 has 15 amino acids. Per the germline V gene, CDR1 is MNHEY and CDR2 is SMNVEV (reference sequence). Trimming shortened V by 3 bases and J by 0 bases, and 12 bases separated the two germline ends. The CDR3 DNA reads TGTGCCAGCAGTTTGCGAGGCTCCAGCTCCTACGAGCAGTACGTC. The encoded protein is CASSLRGSSSYEQYV.

The V call is TRBV7-8, the J call TRBJ2-4; D may be TRBD1 or TRBD2 (5 bases each). V dropped 3 bases and J dropped 8 bases, with 14 bases sitting between them. There are 14 residues in the CDR3. Germline CDR1 reads SGHVS; CDR2 reads FQNEAQ. The CDR3 protein is CASSFGPVGDIQYF. In DNA, the CDR3 is TGTGCCAGCAGCTTCGGACCCGTGGGGGACATTCAGTACTTC.

The chain couples TRBV25-1 to TRBJ1-6; unclear D gene. V gave up 1 base and J gave up 6 bases, with 16 bases separating them. There are 17 residues in the CDR3. Germline V CDR1 and CDR2: MGHDK, SYGVNS. The CDR3, as DNA: TGTGCCAGCAGTGAATGGGCCGATACACGGGGTAATTCACCCCTCCACTTT. This sequence encodes CASSEWADTRGNSPLHF. Together with reference TRBV25-1 and TRBJ1-6, the CDR3 gives the full variable domain: EADIYQTPRYLVIGTGKKITLECSQTMGHDKMYWYQQDPGMELHLIHYSYGVNSTEKGDLSSESTVSRIRTEHFPLTLESARPSHTSQYLCASSEWADTRGNSPLHFGNGTRLTVT.

This chain links TRBV6-4 with TRBJ2-7, with D unresolved. Trimming left V 11 bases short and J 5 bases short, with 16 bases between. This CDR3 contains 12 residues. Germline CDR1 reads MRHNA; CDR2 reads SNTAGT. CDR3 sequence reads: CALKGGVNEQYV. The CDR3, as DNA: TGTGCCCTTAAGGGCGGTGTCAACGAGCAGTACGTC.

The chain employs TRBV5-4 and TRBJ2-7; D is ambiguous. CDR3 size: 12 residues. Germline lookup yields CDR1 SGHNT and CDR2 YYREEE (reference sequence). V lost 3 bases and J lost 6, with 10 bases in between. The CDR3 DNA follows: TGTGCCAGCAGCTCCCGCCTCGGCGAGCAGTACTTC. As protein: CASSSRLGEQYF.

The chain uses TRBV29-1 and TRBJ2-5; D unclear. This CDR3 comprises 11 residues. Per the germline V gene, CDR1 is SQVTM and CDR2 is ANQGSEA. This CDR3 reads CSLRVGETQYF. The CDR3 DNA sequence: TGCTCCCTTAGGGTAGGGGAGACCCAGTACTTC. The full variable domain, completed using reference TRBV29-1 and TRBJ2-5, is SAVISQKPSRDICQRGTSLTIQCQVDSQVTMMFWYRQQPGQSLTLIATANQGSEATYESGFVIDKFPISRPNLTFSTLTVSNMSPEDSSIYLCSLRVGETQYFGPGTRLLVL.

The V call is TRBV29-1, the J call TRBJ1-5; TRBD1 aligns across 8 bases. Germline CDR1 reads SQVTM; CDR2 reads ANQGSEA. V dropped 6 bases and J dropped 6; count of bases not matched to a gene: 7. The CDR3 sequence is 13 residues long. Here the CDR3 DNA reads TGCAGCGTCAAGACAGGGGAGGGTCAGCCCCAGCATTTT. This gives the protein CSVKTGEGQPQHF.

This chain uses TRBV20-1 with TRBJ2-5, with 8 positions matching TRBD1. The CDR3 totals 15 residues. Germline V gene lookup returns CDR1 DFQATT and CDR2 SNEGSKA (reference sequence). The junction had 8 bases not matched to a gene; V was cut back by 0 bases and J by 5 bases. The CDR3 nucleotides read TGCAGTGCTAGAGATCCGTCAGGGGGCGATGAGACCCAGTACTTC. It specifies CSARDPSGGDETQYF.

V usage is TRBV4-2 and J usage is TRBJ2-3; no clear D gene. The CDR3 is 13 amino acids. CDR1 and CDR2 from the germline V gene are LGHNA and YNFKEQ. V dropped 0 bases and J dropped 2 bases, with 3 bases sitting between them. The CDR3 DNA reads TGTGCCAGCAGCCAAGATGCCACAGATACGCAGTATTTT. Translated: CASSQDATDTQYF.

The CDR3: CASSLEGGGYGYTF. CDR3 sequence (DNA): TGTGCCAGCAGTTTGGAAGGGGGTGGATATGGCTACACCTTC. The chain couples TRBV12-3 or TRBV12-4 to TRBJ1-2; maybe TRBD1 (6 bases). The V end was cut by 3 bases, the J end by 5 bases, with 13 bases between. The CDR3 is 14 residues long.

The V call is TRBV9, the J call TRBJ2-3, with 7 positions matching TRBD2. Germline CDR1 reads SGDLS; CDR2 reads YYNGEE. This CDR3 spans 14 amino acids. Unmatched junction bases numbered 3, after V lost 4 bases and J lost 1 base. The CDR3: CASSMGGGTDTQYF. The CDR3 DNA follows: TGTGCCAGCAGCATGGGGGGGGGCACAGATACGCAGTATTTT.

The V and J genes are TRBV7-2 and TRBJ2-7; D gene uncertain. CDR1 and CDR2 (germline): SGHTA, FQGNSA. The CDR3 contains 15 residues. Trimming shortened V by 2 bases and J by 2 bases, and 13 bases separated the two germline ends. For the CDR3, the DNA is TGTGCCAGCAGCTTAACCGCCCGCGGTACCTACGAGCAGTACGTC. This encodes CASSLTARGTYEQYV.

The V call is TRBV12-3 or TRBV12-4, the J call TRBJ2-5; no clear D. CDR3 length equals 12 residues. V lost 8 bases and J lost 4, with 11 bases in between. CDR3: CASGGFPETQYF. Written as DNA, the CDR3 is TGTGCCAGCGGCGGCTTCCCAGAGACCCAGTACTTC.

CDR3 sequence reads: CASSDWGKKETQYF. Here the CDR3 DNA reads TGTGCCAGCAGCGATTGGGGGAAAAAAGAGACCCAGTACTTC. The V call is TRBV3-1, the J call TRBJ2-5; D is perhaps TRBD1 or TRBD2 (5 bases each). The CDR3 length is 14 residues. In germline, CDR1 is LGHDT, CDR2 YNNKEL (reference sequence). Trimming shortened V by 5 bases and J by 3 bases, and 13 bases separated the two germline ends.

The V gene is TRBV7-2, the J gene TRBJ2-5, with D maybe TRBD2 (5 bases). Germline V gives CDR1 SGHTA, CDR2 FQGNSA. This CDR3 contains 13 residues. V was shortened by 6 bases and J by 5 bases, with 13 bases between the two germline ends. The CDR3 sequence is CASSLYGVETQYF. For the CDR3, the DNA is TGTGCCAGCAGTCTTTACGGGGTGGAGACCCAGTACTTC. The whole variable domain, filled in from reference TRBV7-2 and TRBJ2-5, reads GAGVSQSPSNKVTEKGKDVELRCDPISGHTALYWYRQSLGQGLEFLIYFQGNSAPDKSGLPSDRFSAERTGGSVSTLTIQRTQQEDSAVYLCASSLYGVETQYFGPGTRLLVL.

The genes are TRBV9 and TRBJ2-1; no definite D call. The length of the CDR3 is 14 residues. V was clipped by 3 bases and J by 1 base, with 8 bases between them. Germline V CDR1 and CDR2: SGDLS, YYNGEE. The CDR3: CASSAQTSYNEQFF. CDR3 bases: TGTGCCAGCAGCGCGCAGACGTCCTACAATGAGCAGTTCTTC.